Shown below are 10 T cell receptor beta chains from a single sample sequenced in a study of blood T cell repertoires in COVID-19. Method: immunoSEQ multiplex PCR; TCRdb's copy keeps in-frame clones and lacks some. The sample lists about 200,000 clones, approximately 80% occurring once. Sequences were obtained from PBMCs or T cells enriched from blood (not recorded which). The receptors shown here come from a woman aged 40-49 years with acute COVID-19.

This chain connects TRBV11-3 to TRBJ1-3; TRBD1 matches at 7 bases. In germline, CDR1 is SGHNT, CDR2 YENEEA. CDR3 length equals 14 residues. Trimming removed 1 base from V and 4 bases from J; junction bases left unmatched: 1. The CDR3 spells CASSLGTGGNTIYF. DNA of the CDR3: TGTGCCAGCAGCTTAGGGACAGGAGGAAACACCATATATTTT.

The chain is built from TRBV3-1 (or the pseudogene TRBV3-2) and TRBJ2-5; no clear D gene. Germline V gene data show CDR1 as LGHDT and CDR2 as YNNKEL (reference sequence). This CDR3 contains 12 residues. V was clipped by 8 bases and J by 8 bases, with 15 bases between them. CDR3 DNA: TGTGCCAGCTTCGGCCCCTTGGGCACCCAGTACTTC. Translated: CASFGPLGTQYF.

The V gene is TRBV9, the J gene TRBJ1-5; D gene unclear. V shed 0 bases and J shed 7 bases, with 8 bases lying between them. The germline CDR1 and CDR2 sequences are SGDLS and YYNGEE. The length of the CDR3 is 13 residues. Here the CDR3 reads CASSVGERQPQHF. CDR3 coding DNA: TGTGCCAGCAGCGTAGGGGAGCGACAGCCCCAGCATTTT. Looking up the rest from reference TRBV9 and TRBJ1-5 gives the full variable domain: DSGVTQTPKHLITATGQRVTLRCSPRSGDLSVYWYQQSLDQGLQFLIQYYNGEERAKGNILERFSAQQFPDLHSELNLSSLELGDSALYFCASSVGERQPQHFGDGTRLSIL.

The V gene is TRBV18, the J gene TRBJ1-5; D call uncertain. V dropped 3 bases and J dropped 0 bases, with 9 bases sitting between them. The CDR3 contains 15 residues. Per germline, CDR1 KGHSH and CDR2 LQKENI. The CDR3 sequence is CASSPAGNSNQPQHF. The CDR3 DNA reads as TGTGCCAGCTCACCCGCAGGTAATAGCAATCAGCCCCAGCATTTT.

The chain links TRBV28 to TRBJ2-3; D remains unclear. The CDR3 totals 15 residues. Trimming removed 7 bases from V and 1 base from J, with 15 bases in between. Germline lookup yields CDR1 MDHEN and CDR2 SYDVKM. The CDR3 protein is CASILSGSRTDTQYF. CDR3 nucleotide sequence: TGTGCCAGCATTCTCTCCGGGTCTCGCACAGATACGCAGTATTTT.

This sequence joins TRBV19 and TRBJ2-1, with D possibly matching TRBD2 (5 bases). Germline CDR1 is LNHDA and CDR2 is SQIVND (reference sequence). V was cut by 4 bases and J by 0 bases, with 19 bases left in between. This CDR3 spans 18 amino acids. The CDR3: CASSTLSGQLTSYNEQFF. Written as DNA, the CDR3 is TGTGCCAGTAGTACCCTAAGCGGCCAGCTCACCTCCTACAATGAGCAGTTCTTC.

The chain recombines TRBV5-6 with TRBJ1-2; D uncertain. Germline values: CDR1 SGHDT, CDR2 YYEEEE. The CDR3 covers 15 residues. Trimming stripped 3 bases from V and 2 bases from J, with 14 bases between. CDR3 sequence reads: CASSSLGSLNYGYTF. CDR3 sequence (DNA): TGTGCCAGCAGCTCACTAGGCAGTTTGAACTATGGCTACACCTTC.

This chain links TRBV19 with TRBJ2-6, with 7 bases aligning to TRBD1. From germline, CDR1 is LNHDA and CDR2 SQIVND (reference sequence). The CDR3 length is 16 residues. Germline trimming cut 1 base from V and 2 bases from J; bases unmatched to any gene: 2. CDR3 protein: CASSIGGTAGANVLTF. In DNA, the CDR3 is TGTGCCAGTAGTATAGGAGGGACAGCTGGGGCCAACGTCCTGACTTTC. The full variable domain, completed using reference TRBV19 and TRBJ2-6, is DGGITQSPKYLFRKEGQNVTLSCEQNLNHDAMYWYRQDPGQGLRLIYYSQIVNDFQKGDIAEGYSVSREKKESFPLTVTSAQKNPTAFYLCASSIGGTAGANVLTFGAGSRLTVL.

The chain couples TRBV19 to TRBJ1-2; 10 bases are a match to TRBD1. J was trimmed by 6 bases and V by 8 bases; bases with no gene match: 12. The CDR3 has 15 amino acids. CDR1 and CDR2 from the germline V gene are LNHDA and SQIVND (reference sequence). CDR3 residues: CASYPTGTGEDGYTF. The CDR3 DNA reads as TGTGCCAGTTATCCAACCGGGACAGGGGAGGATGGCTACACCTTC.

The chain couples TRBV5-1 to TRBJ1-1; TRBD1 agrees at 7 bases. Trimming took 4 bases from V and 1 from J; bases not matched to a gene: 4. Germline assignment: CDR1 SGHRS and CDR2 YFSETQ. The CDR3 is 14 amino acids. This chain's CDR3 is CASSGRQGNTEAFF. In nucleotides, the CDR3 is TGCGCCAGCAGCGGGCGACAGGGGAACACTGAAGCTTTCTTT.